The 21 T cell receptor beta chains listed next were all sequenced from one sample in a study of CD8+ T cells in alopecia areata. As for treatment: oral pan-JAK inhibitor, 5-10 mg twice daily. RNA extraction was followed by reverse transcription into cDNA, which acted as the sequencing template. Sequenced by immunoSEQ multiplex PCR; TCRdb stores in-frame clones only, minus some. Among approximately 180,000 clones, 53% were seen once, and the ten largest hold about a tenth. The material was CD8+ T cells sorted from blood, obtained at week 24, from a patient treated with tofacitinib. These TCRs come from a human donor with alopecia areata.

This sequence joins TRBV5-1 and TRBJ1-1, with D perhaps matching TRBD1 (6 bases). Germline V gene data show CDR1 as SGHRS and CDR2 as YFSETQ. This CDR3 region has 16 residues. V was trimmed by 4 bases and J by 1 base, leaving 17 bases between them. CDR3 region: CASSHLLTGTNTEAFF. Written as DNA, the CDR3 is TGCGCCAGCAGCCATCTTCTAACAGGGACGAACACTGAAGCTTTCTTT.

The genes are TRBV27 and TRBJ2-1; the match to TRBD2 covers 13 bases. Germline assignment: CDR1 MNHEY and CDR2 SMNVEV (reference sequence). V lost 0 bases, J lost 2 bases, and 4 bases stayed unmatched. The CDR3 extends over 18 amino acids. CDR3 protein: CASSLSGTSGKTYNEQFF. CDR3 nucleotide sequence: TGTGCCAGCAGTTTATCCGGGACTAGCGGGAAAACCTACAATGAGCAGTTCTTC.

CDR3 DNA sequence: TGTGCCACCAGCAGAGATACAGGGAATTTGGATCAGCCCCAGCATTTT. This codes for CATSRDTGNLDQPQHF. The rearrangement joins TRBV15 to TRBJ1-5; D is possibly TRBD1 (6 bases). This CDR3 has 16 amino acids. Trimming cost V 0 bases and J 5 bases, with 14 bases left between them. The germline V gene encodes CDR1 LNHNV and CDR2 YYDKDF (reference sequence).

The J gene is TRBJ2-3, the V gene TRBV29-1; the D gene is possibly TRBD1 (6 bases). Trimming left V 5 bases short and J 5 bases short, with 26 bases between. This CDR3 has 17 amino acids. Looked up from germline, CDR1 is SQVTM and CDR2 is ANQGSEA. Here the CDR3 DNA reads TGCAGCGTTTTGGATCTTTGGACAGCTCAGTTGGGAGATACGCAGTATTTT. It is translated as CSVLDLWTAQLGDTQYF.

This clone was detected ten times or more. The chain has TRBV7-8 and TRBJ2-7, with D unresolved. The CDR3 consists of 12 residues. V was cut by 4 bases and J by 6 bases, with 10 bases left in between. The germline CDR1 and CDR2 sequences are SGHVS and FQNEAQ. The CDR3 is CASSSLKTEQYF. CDR3 nucleotide sequence: TGTGCCAGCAGCTCACTAAAAACCGAGCAGTACTTC. Full variable domain (rest looked up from reference TRBV7-8 and TRBJ2-7): GAGVSQSPRYKVAKRGQDVALRCDPISGHVSLFWYQQALGQGPEFLTYFQNEAQLDKSGLPSDRFFAERPEGSVSTLKIQRTQQEDSAVYLCASSSLKTEQYFGPGTRLTVT.

In its sample, this clone was seen a few times. V usage is TRBV29-1 and J usage is TRBJ2-7, with D unresolved. The CDR3 is 13 residues long. The V gene's germline CDR1 is SQVTM and CDR2 ANQGSEA. V lost 3 bases and J 1 base, leaving 10 bases between the germline ends. The CDR3 coding sequence is TGCAGCGTTGATGGTTTGAATTCCTACGAGCAGTACTTC. Its protein product is CSVDGLNSYEQYF.

This clone was picked up a small number of times. This chain links TRBV12-5 with TRBJ1-6; 7 bases line up with TRBD1. CDR3 length: 14 residues. Germline V gene data show CDR1 as LGHNT and CDR2 as FRNRAP. The ends lost 7 bases at V and 3 bases at J; junction bases unmatched: 3. In DNA form, the CDR3 reads TGTGCTAGTGCCCCAGGGGGCTATAATTCACCCCTCCACTTT. This encodes CASAPGGYNSPLHF.

The chain has TRBV4-1 and TRBJ2-1, with unresolved D. The germline V gene encodes CDR1 MGHRA and CDR2 YSYEKL. This CDR3 contains 15 residues. Trimming removed 3 bases at V and 0 bases at J, with 9 bases between. The CDR3 reads CASSQNPSSYNEQFF. CDR3 sequence (DNA): TGCGCCAGCAGCCAGAACCCGAGCTCCTACAATGAGCAGTTCTTC.

The genes are TRBV9 and TRBJ1-2, with D tentatively TRBD1 (5 bases). The germline gives CDR1 SGDLS, CDR2 YYNGEE. This CDR3 has 14 residues. The germline V and J ends were trimmed by 0 bases and 3 bases, with 9 bases remaining between them. The CDR3 loop reads CASSVGGSYYGYTF. The CDR3 bases are TGTGCCAGCAGCGTAGGGGGCAGCTACTATGGCTACACCTTC.

The J gene is TRBJ1-2, the V gene TRBV29-1; D unresolved. This CDR3 is 12 amino acids long. Germline V CDR1 and CDR2: SQVTM, ANQGSEA. Trimming took off 3 bases at V and 4 bases at J, with 9 bases between the two ends. The CDR3 DNA reads TGCAGCGTTGACCAGCAAGGCTATGGCTACACCTTC. It encodes CSVDQQGYGYTF. Drawing the rest from reference TRBV29-1 and TRBJ1-2, the complete variable domain is SAVISQKPSRDICQRGTSLTIQCQVDSQVTMMFWYRQQPGQSLTLIATANQGSEATYESGFVIDKFPISRPNLTFSTLTVSNMSPEDSSIYLCSVDQQGYGYTFGSGTRLTVV.

The rearrangement links TRBV6-4 to TRBJ2-2, with 7 bases identical to TRBD1. The CDR3 sequence is 19 residues long. Germline assignment: CDR1 MRHNA and CDR2 SNTAGT. J gave up 0 bases and V 9 bases, and 19 bases lay outside the gene matches. In nucleotides, the CDR3 is TGTGCCAGTCATCTTACCCGAGACAGGGAAACCCCGAACACCGGGGAGCTGTTTTTT. Translating gives CASHLTRDRETPNTGELFF.

V is TRBV4-1 and J is TRBJ2-1; unclear D gene. This CDR3 contains 15 residues. V gave up 0 bases and J gave up 8 bases, with 14 bases separating them. From germline, CDR1 is MGHRA and CDR2 YSYEKL. The CDR3 DNA follows: TGCGCCAGCAGCCAAGATGACCGCGGAAGCGATGAGCAGTTCTTC. Translated: CASSQDDRGSDEQFF.

This clone was seen only once. This chain uses TRBV7-9 with TRBJ2-3; 8 bases line up with TRBD2. CDR3 size: 17 residues. Unmatched junction bases numbered 8, after V lost 3 bases and J lost 0 bases. Looked up from germline, CDR1 is SEHNR and CDR2 is FQNEAQ (reference sequence). The CDR3 protein is CASSLGTSGHSTDTQYF. Here the CDR3 DNA reads TGTGCCAGCAGCTTGGGAACTAGCGGACATAGCACAGATACGCAGTATTTT.

The rearrangement uses TRBV2 and TRBJ2-5; 12 positions match TRBD2. Germline V gives CDR1 SNHLY, CDR2 FYNNEI. The CDR3 length is 15 residues. J gave up 4 bases and V 6 bases, and 6 bases lay outside the gene matches. The CDR3 reads CASSSGLAGIETQYF. In nucleotides, the CDR3 is TGTGCCAGCAGCTCTGGACTAGCGGGGATAGAGACCCAGTACTTC.

The genes are TRBV19 and TRBJ1-1, with TRBD1 matching over 9 bases. Germline V CDR1 and CDR2: LNHDA, SQIVND (reference sequence). V gave up 5 bases and J gave up 11 bases; unmatched junction bases: 15. CDR3 length equals 15 residues. The CDR3 nucleotides are TGTGCCAGTAGTTCGTTCCGGGACAGGGCCCAGGGTGCTTTCTTT. This gives the protein CASSSFRDRAQGAFF. Using reference TRBV19 and TRBJ1-1 for the parts outside the CDR3, the full variable domain is DGGITQSPKYLFRKEGQNVTLSCEQNLNHDAMYWYRQDPGQGLRLIYYSQIVNDFQKGDIAEGYSVSREKKESFPLTVTSAQKNPTAFYLCASSSFRDRAQGAFFGQGTRLTVV.

This clone was counted between two and nine times. CDR3 DNA: TGCGCCAGCAGCCAAGATATAACGAATGAGCAGTTCTTC. Residues: CASSQDITNEQFF. The V call is TRBV4-3, the J call TRBJ2-1; D gene unclear. Germline V gene lookup returns CDR1 LGHNA and CDR2 YSLEER. The V end lost 0 bases, the J end lost 7 bases, and 7 bases lay between the germline ends. CDR3 length: 13 amino acids.

Concerning this clone itself: Sequence at one end of the junction differs from germline and may be a read error. V is TRBV30 and J is TRBJ2-1, with a possible D match to TRBD2 (5 bases). The length of the CDR3 is 14 residues. The germline gives CDR1 GTSNPN, CDR2 SVGIG (reference sequence). The CDR3 region has the DNA TGTGCCTGGAGTCTAGCATCCTCCAACAATGAGCAGTTCTTC. It is translated as CAWSLASSNNEQFF.

V gene TRBV30 combines with J gene TRBJ1-1, with unresolved D. V lost 2 bases and J lost 6, with 13 bases in between. The CDR3 consists of 13 residues. The germline V gene encodes CDR1 GTSNPN and CDR2 SVGIG (reference sequence). This chain's CDR3 is CAWSFPEVPEAFF. The CDR3 nucleotides are TGTGCCTGGAGTTTCCCTGAGGTCCCTGAAGCTTTCTTT.

This sequence joins TRBV4-3 and TRBJ1-1, with D tentatively TRBD1 (5 bases). Trimming shortened V by 4 bases and J by 3 bases, and 9 bases separated the two germline ends. Germline CDR1 LGHNA, CDR2 YSLEER. The CDR3 has 13 residues. CDR3 loop: CASSRTMYTEAFF. CDR3 nucleotides: TGCGCCAGCAGCCGGACAATGTACACTGAAGCTTTCTTT.

This clone was detected a few times. The rearrangement joins TRBV12-5 to TRBJ1-5, with D unresolved. With 2 bases removed from V and 5 bases from J, the gap between germline ends came to 7 bases. The CDR3 runs 13 residues. Germline CDR1 reads LGHNT; CDR2 reads FRNRAP. The CDR3 protein is CASGLTGDQPQHF. Written as DNA, the CDR3 is TGTGCTAGTGGTTTGACCGGGGATCAGCCCCAGCATTTT. Complete variable domain (other parts from reference TRBV12-5 and TRBJ1-5): DARVTQTPRHKVTEMGQEVTMRCQPILGHNTVFWYRQTMMQGLELLAYFRNRAPLDDSGMPKDRFSAEMPDATLATLKIQPSEPRDSAVYFCASGLTGDQPQHFGDGTRLSIL.

The chain uses TRBV16 and TRBJ2-7; 9 bases fit TRBD2. V lost 0 bases and J lost 2; bases outside the gene matches: 5. The CDR3 contains 16 residues. Per germline, CDR1 KGHSY and CDR2 FQNENV. For the CDR3, the DNA is TGTGCCAGCAGCCAATCAATGGCTAGCGGGGCCTACGAGCAGTACTTC. Protein sequence: CASSQSMASGAYEQYF.